This T cell receptor (beta chain) was profiled in a study of cytomegalovirus exposure and HLA in healthy donors. The PCR had 60 Vbeta and 13 Jbeta primers. The assay was immunoSEQ multiplex PCR, and TCRdb's table has in-frame clones only and misses some. The data show under 200,000 clones, more than 75% seen once. The CDR3 runs to 16 residues. Germline V gene data show CDR1 as SGDLS and CDR2 as YYNGEE. The junction had 8 bases not matched to a gene; V was cut back by 3 bases and J by 6 bases. The chain couples TRBV9 to TRBJ2-4; TRBD1 aligns across 11 bases. Material for sequencing was PBMCs. This sequence was found in a young man in good health and CMV-seropositive. DNA of the CDR3: TGTGCCAGCAGCGGGACAGGGGGCAGGGGTACAAACATTCAGTACTTC. Residues: CASSGTGGRGTNIQYF.